One sample yielded the 24 T cell receptor beta chains listed below, sequenced in a study of CD8 T cells in ankylosing spondylitis. Findings of the study overall: What seemed typical of ankylosing spondylitis blood was a TCR beta motif built from under 10 highly homologous variants.

The antigens of these receptors remain unknown. TCRdb itself ran the 5' RACE reads through MiXCR, one entry per CDR3 protein. This table has hundreds of thousands of distinct CDR3 sequences, approximately 26% appearing once. What was sequenced was blood, either unsorted or a sorted T cell fraction (not recorded which). The receptor set was obtained from a male donor with ankylosing spondylitis.

This clonotype has more than one count but fewer than ten. The CDR3 spells CSARDTSGKLLETQYF. The CDR3 DNA sequence: TGCAGTGCTAGAGATACTAGCGGGAAGCTCTTAGAGACCCAGTACTTC. The chain joins TRBV20-1 to TRBJ2-5; 10 bases fit TRBD2. In germline, CDR1 is DFQATT, CDR2 SNEGSKA (reference sequence). The V and J ends lost 0 bases and 4 bases, in that order; junction bases with no gene match: 8. The CDR3 covers 16 residues.

In its sample, this clonotype was seen a few times. This rearrangement joins TRBV27 to TRBJ2-1; TRBD2 might be the D (7 bases). Germline V CDR1 and CDR2: MNHEY, SMNVEV (reference sequence). Between the trimmed V and J ends, which lost 3 bases and 0 bases, there was a span of 18 bases. This CDR3 spans 18 amino acids. CDR3 sequence: CASSFARGGPPSYNEQFF. The CDR3, as DNA: TGTGCCAGCAGTTTTGCAAGGGGGGGACCCCCCTCCTACAATGAGCAGTTCTTC.

The chain joins TRBV5-1 to TRBJ2-3; perhaps TRBD2 as D (7 bases). Between the trimmed V and J ends, which lost 4 bases and 0 bases, there was a span of 15 bases. This CDR3 has 16 residues. CDR1 SGHRS and CDR2 YFSETQ come from the germline V gene. The chain's CDR3 is CASSRGASGSTDTQYF. The CDR3 nucleotides read TGCGCCAGCAGCCGGGGGGCTAGCGGAAGCACAGATACGCAGTATTTT.

At least ten counts were recorded for this clonotype. The chain links TRBV24-1 to TRBJ2-5, with a possible D match to TRBD1 (7 bases). The V gene lost 0 bases and the J gene lost 4 bases, with 14 bases spanning the gap. This CDR3 comprises 16 residues. Germline CDR1 KGHDR, CDR2 SFDVKD. The CDR3 nucleotides are TGTGCCACCAGTGATTTGTCAGGGGGAGGTTCAGAGACCCAGTACTTC. This codes for CATSDLSGGGSETQYF.

This clonotype was recorded many times. This CDR3 is CASREQGHNEQFF. The CDR3 region has the DNA TGTGCCAGCAGAGAACAGGGACACAATGAGCAGTTCTTC. This sequence joins TRBV12-3 or TRBV12-4 and TRBJ2-1, with TRBD1 as a possible D gene (6 bases). The CDR3 has 13 residues. V lost 6 bases to trimming and J lost 5 bases, with 11 bases between them.

This sequence joins TRBV24-1 and TRBJ2-1; 7 bases line up with TRBD2. The CDR3 has 16 amino acids. V dropped 3 bases and J dropped 1; count of bases not matched to a gene: 5. Germline CDR1 is KGHDR and CDR2 is SFDVKD. The DNA for the CDR3 is TGTGCCACCAGTGATCAAAGCGGGATATCCTACAATGAGCAGTTCTTC. It encodes CATSDQSGISYNEQFF.

J is TRBJ2-1 and V is TRBV20-1; possible D gene TRBD2, 6 bases. The CDR3 extends over 14 amino acids. The germline V gene has CDR1 DFQATT and CDR2 SNEGSKA (reference sequence). V gave up 1 base and J gave up 5 bases, with 12 bases separating them. The CDR3 DNA follows: TGCAGTGCTAGAGCGGCTAGCGACCACAATGAGCAGTTCTTC. This gives the protein CSARAASDHNEQFF.

This chain connects TRBV12-3 or TRBV12-4 to TRBJ2-2, with 9 bases identical to TRBD2. CDR3 length: 15 amino acids. V shed 6 bases and J 4 bases; nucleotides not matched to a gene: 6. CDR3: CASRRREGLTGELFF. CDR3 coding DNA: TGTGCCAGCAGGCGGCGGGAGGGCCTCACCGGGGAGCTGTTTTTT.

This rearrangement joins TRBV6-2 or TRBV6-3 to TRBJ2-3, with D perhaps matching TRBD2 (5 bases). The V gene lost 6 bases and the J gene lost 0 bases, with 13 bases spanning the gap. The CDR3 extends over 15 amino acids. Germline V gene lookup returns CDR1 MNHEY and CDR2 SVGEGT. The CDR3 sequence is CASSQTRRSTDTQYF. The CDR3, as DNA: TGTGCCAGCAGCCAGACCCGGAGGAGCACAGATACGCAGTATTTT.

The chain joins TRBV6-1 to TRBJ2-3, with unresolved D. Per germline, CDR1 MNHNS and CDR2 SASEGT. V was clipped by 6 bases and J by 2 bases, with 9 bases between them. The CDR3 runs 13 residues. DNA for the CDR3: TGTGCCAGCAGCCGGTCCCCCACAGATACGCAGTATTTT. Protein: CASSRSPTDTQYF.

The chain carries TRBV20-1 and TRBJ1-1; no reliable D call. This CDR3 has 15 amino acids. Germline-derived CDR1 and CDR2 are DFQATT and SNEGSKA (reference sequence). With 5 bases removed from V and 4 bases from J, the gap between germline ends came to 20 bases. CDR3 in DNA: TGCAGTGCTGGGGAAAGATTACTAACTCGCACTGAAGCTTTCTTT. Its translation is CSAGERLLTRTEAFF.

The table lists this clonotype with a few counts. The V call is TRBV6-5, the J call TRBJ2-2; D remains unclear. Germline V CDR1 and CDR2: MNHEY, SVGAGI. This CDR3 is 16 amino acids long. Trimming stripped 2 bases from V and 2 bases from J, with 12 bases between. CDR3 loop: CASSYGPGSNTGELFF. CDR3 in DNA: TGTGCCAGCAGTTACGGTCCGGGCTCAAACACCGGGGAGCTGTTTTTT.

This clonotype was recorded a few times. The chain joins TRBV7-2 to TRBJ1-5, with 8 bases aligning to TRBD1. The V and J ends lost 2 bases and 4 bases, in that order; junction bases with no gene match: 10. The CDR3 sequence is 17 residues long. Germline values: CDR1 SGHTA, CDR2 FQGNSA. CDR3 residues: CASSLYGQGSGNQPQHF. CDR3 nucleotides: TGTGCCAGCAGCTTATACGGACAGGGCTCTGGAAATCAGCCCCAGCATTTT.

The chain links TRBV2 to TRBJ2-3, with TRBD2 as a possible D gene (6 bases). Germline V gene lookup returns CDR1 SNHLY and CDR2 FYNNEI. The length of the CDR3 is 14 residues. V was trimmed by 2 bases and J by 3 bases, leaving 9 bases between them. DNA of the CDR3: TGTGCCAGCAGTGAACTAGCGACGACAGATACGCAGTATTTT. It translates to CASSELATTDTQYF.

This clonotype was seen more than once but under ten times. This chain joins TRBV5-1 and TRBJ1-1; 10 bases fit TRBD1. Unmatched junction bases numbered 8, after V lost 3 bases and J lost 6 bases. This CDR3 comprises 15 residues. Germline V CDR1 and CDR2: SGHRS, YFSETQ. CDR3 in amino acids: CASSSGTGVYAEAFF. DNA for the CDR3: TGCGCCAGCAGCTCAGGGACAGGGGTTTACGCTGAAGCTTTCTTT.

This clonotype has a handful of counts. The chain recombines TRBV12-3 or TRBV12-4 with TRBJ2-3, with 9 bases aligning to TRBD2. Trimming cost V 6 bases and J 0 bases; bases outside gene matches: 16. The CDR3 contains 19 residues. The CDR3, as DNA: TGTGCCAGCAGCCGACTCAGTTCGGGACTAGCCGAGAGCACAGATACGCAGTATTTT. Protein sequence: CASSRLSSGLAESTDTQYF.

The chain recombines TRBV27 with TRBJ1-5; D is undetermined. CDR1 and CDR2 from the germline V gene are MNHEY and SMNVEV (reference sequence). V lost 0 bases, J lost 0 bases, and 6 bases lay in between. The CDR3 has 15 amino acids. The DNA of the CDR3 is TGTGCCAGCAGTTTATCTAGTTATAGCAATCAGCCCCAGCATTTT. It yields the protein CASSLSSYSNQPQHF.

This clonotype appeared many times. V gene TRBV7-8 combines with J gene TRBJ1-2, with D unclear. CDR1 is SGHVS, CDR2 FQNEAQ, per germline. The CDR3 spans 13 residues. Trimming took 0 bases from V and 8 from J, leaving 10 bases between them. Written as DNA, the CDR3 is TGTGCCAGCAGCTTAGCGCCGGATCGCGGCTACACCTTC. Its protein is CASSLAPDRGYTF.

This clonotype was seen a few times. The chain couples TRBV10-3 to TRBJ2-1, with TRBD1 matching over 7 bases. The junction had 5 bases not matched to a gene; V was cut back by 9 bases and J by 3 bases. Germline V gene sequence: CDR1 ENHRY, CDR2 SYGVKD. The CDR3 extends over 13 amino acids. This CDR3 is CAIDQGDYNEQFF. In DNA form, the CDR3 reads TGTGCCATTGATCAGGGGGACTACAATGAGCAGTTCTTC.

In its sample, this clonotype was seen a few times. This chain uses TRBV7-9 with TRBJ2-1; 7 nucleotides align to TRBD2. J lost 5 bases, V lost 1 base, and 8 bases had no gene match. This CDR3 has 16 residues. CDR1 SEHNR and CDR2 FQNEAQ come from the germline V gene (reference sequence). The CDR3, as DNA: TGTGCCAGCAGCTTAGTCGGCGGGAGTGGGCACAATGAGCAGTTCTTC. It codes for CASSLVGGSGHNEQFF.

The chain uses TRBV29-1 and TRBJ2-4; TRBD1 aligns across 8 bases. The J segment lost 6 bases and the V segment lost 6 bases, leaving 7 bases of the junction unmatched. The germline V gene encodes CDR1 SQVTM and CDR2 ANQGSEA. The CDR3 is 13 residues long. The DNA of the CDR3 is TGCAGCGTATCTTTTACAGGGGGAAACATTCAGTACTTC. Encoded protein: CSVSFTGGNIQYF.

This clonotype was counted only a few times. The genes are TRBV29-1 and TRBJ1-5, with D uncertain. Per germline, CDR1 SQVTM and CDR2 ANQGSEA. The CDR3 sequence is 13 residues long. The germline V and J ends were trimmed by 5 bases and 0 bases, with 8 bases remaining between them. The DNA of the CDR3 is TGCAGCGTTCGAACGACTAGCAATCAGCCCCAGCATTTT. This encodes CSVRTTSNQPQHF.

The gene calls are TRBV2 and TRBJ2-3; no clear D. The CDR3 has 10 residues. Per germline, CDR1 SNHLY and CDR2 FYNNEI. V was shortened by 11 bases and J by 2 bases, with 5 bases between the two germline ends. The CDR3 loop reads CAFSTDTQYF. The CDR3 DNA sequence: TGTGCCTTCTCCACAGATACGCAGTATTTT.

The chain couples TRBV19 to TRBJ2-1; the D is unclear. CDR3 length equals 11 residues. CDR1 and CDR2 (germline): LNHDA, SQIVND (reference sequence). The germline V and J ends were trimmed by 4 bases and 8 bases, with 6 bases remaining between them. DNA for the CDR3: TGTGCCAGTAGTAGCTGGCATGAGCAGTTCTTC. This codes for CASSSWHEQFF.